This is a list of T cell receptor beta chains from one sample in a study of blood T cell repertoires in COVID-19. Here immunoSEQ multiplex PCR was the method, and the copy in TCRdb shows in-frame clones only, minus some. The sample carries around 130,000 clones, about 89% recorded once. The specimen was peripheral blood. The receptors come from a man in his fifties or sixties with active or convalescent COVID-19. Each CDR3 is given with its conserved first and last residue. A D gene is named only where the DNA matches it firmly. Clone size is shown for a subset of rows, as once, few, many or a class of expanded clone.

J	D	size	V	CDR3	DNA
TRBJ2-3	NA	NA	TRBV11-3	CASSLETTSDPLPDTQYF	TGTGCCAGCAGCTTAGAAACAACCAGCGACCCCCTCCCAGATACGCAGTATTTT
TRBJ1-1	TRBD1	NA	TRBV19	CASSTQGQSNTEAFF	TGTGCCAGTAGTACCCAGGGACAGAGTAACACTGAAGCTTTCTTT
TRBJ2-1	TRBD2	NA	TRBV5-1	CASSSYKYGTSEENEQFF	TGCGCCAGCAGCTCGTACAAGTACGGGACTAGCGAGGAAAATGAGCAGTTCTTC
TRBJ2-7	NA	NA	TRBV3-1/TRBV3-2	CASSQVGHQPYEQYF	TGTGCCAGCAGCCAAGTGGGACATCAACCCTACGAGCAGTACTTC
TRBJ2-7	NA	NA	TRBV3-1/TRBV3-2	CASSLGTGAYEQYF	TGTGCCAGCAGCCTTGGGACGGGGGCCTACGAGCAGTACTTC
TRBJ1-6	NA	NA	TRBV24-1	CATSMVGAGNSPLHF	TGTGCCACCAGTATGGTTGGGGCAGGGAATTCACCCCTCCACTTT
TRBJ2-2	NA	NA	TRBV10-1	CASSTDKNTGELFF	TGCGCCAGCAGTACTGACAAGAACACCGGGGAGCTGTTTTTT
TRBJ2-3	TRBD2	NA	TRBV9	CASSVGLAGGQTDTQYF	TGTGCCAGCAGCGTAGGACTAGCGGGGGGGCAGACAGATACGCAGTATTTT
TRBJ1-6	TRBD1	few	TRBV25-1	CASSDIYGTGGNSPLHF	TGTGCCAGCAGTGACATCTACGGGACAGGGGGTAATTCACCCCTCCACTTT
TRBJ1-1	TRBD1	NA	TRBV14	CASSHTGTGGGTEAFF	TGTGCCAGCAGCCACACCGGGACAGGGGGAGGCACTGAAGCTTTCTTT
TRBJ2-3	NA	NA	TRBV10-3	CAISEGAQGTDTQYF	TGTGCCATCAGTGAGGGGGCGCAAGGCACAGATACGCAGTATTTT
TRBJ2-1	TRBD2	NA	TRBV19	CASSKIAGDLNEQFF	TGTGCCAGTAGTAAAATAGCGGGAGACCTAAATGAGCAGTTCTTC
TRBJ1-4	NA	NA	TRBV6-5	CASSYSPGQRNEKLFF	TGTGCCAGCAGTTACTCGCCGGGACAACGTAATGAAAAACTGTTTTTT
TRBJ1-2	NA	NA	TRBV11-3	CASSRSRDYGYTF	TGTGCCAGCAGCCGCTCCCGGGACTATGGCTACACCTTC
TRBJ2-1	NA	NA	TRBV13	CASSFGGPDEQFF	TGTGCCAGCAGCTTTGGGGGCCCGGATGAGCAGTTCTTC
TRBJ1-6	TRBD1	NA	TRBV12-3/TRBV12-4	CASRRQGNSPLHF	TGTGCCAGCAGAAGACAGGGAAATTCACCCCTCCACTTT
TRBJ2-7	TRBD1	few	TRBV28	CASSPPRTGVKYEQYF	TGTGCCAGCAGTCCTCCCCGGACAGGGGTAAAATACGAGCAGTACTTC
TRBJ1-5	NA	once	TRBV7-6	CASSRVGVVSNQPQHF	TGTGCCAGCAGCCGCGTCGGGGTGGTAAGCAATCAGCCCCAGCATTTT
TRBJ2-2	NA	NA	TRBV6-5	CASSEVGELFF	TGTGCCAGCAGCGAGGTTGGGGAGCTGTTTTTT
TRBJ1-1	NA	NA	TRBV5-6	CASSLEGSGGQDTEAFF	TGTGCCAGCAGCTTGGAGGGGAGCGGGGGGCAGGACACTGAAGCTTTCTTT
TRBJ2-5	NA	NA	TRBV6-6	CASSSNREETQYF	TGTGCCAGCAGTTCAAACAGGGAAGAGACCCAGTACTTC
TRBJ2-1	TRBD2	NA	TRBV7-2	CASSYTSGDYNEQFF	TGTGCCAGCAGCTACACTAGCGGGGATTACAATGAGCAGTTCTTC
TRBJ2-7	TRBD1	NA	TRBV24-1	CATSDFVGDRSPRPYEQYF	TGTGCCACCAGTGATTTTGTCGGGGACAGAAGCCCTCGCCCCTACGAGCAGTACTTC
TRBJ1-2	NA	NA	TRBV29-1	CSVGDWYYGYTF	TGCAGCGTTGGGGACTGGTACTATGGCTACACCTTC
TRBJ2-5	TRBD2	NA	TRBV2	CAGRGPLGGRETQYF	TGTGCCGGACGGGGTCCACTAGGCGGGAGGGAGACCCAGTACTTC
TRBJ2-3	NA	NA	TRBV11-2	CASSFEGGQFSTQYF	TGTGCCAGCAGCTTCGAGGGGGGGCAATTCAGCACGCAGTATTTT
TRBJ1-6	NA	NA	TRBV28	CASSRQPLNPLHF	TGTGCCAGCAGCCGACAGCCTCTTAATCCCCTCCACTTT
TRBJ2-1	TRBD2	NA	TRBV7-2	CASSLTPGGIYNEQFF	TGTGCCAGCAGCCTTACCCCGGGGGGTATTTACAATGAGCAGTTCTTC
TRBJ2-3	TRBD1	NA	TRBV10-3	CAVCRDRSTDTQYF	TGTGCCGTCTGCCGGGACAGAAGCACAGATACGCAGTATTTT
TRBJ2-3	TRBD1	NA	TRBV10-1	CASSERSQGAGTDTQYF	TGCGCCAGCAGTGAGAGGAGTCAGGGGGCGGGCACAGATACGCAGTATTTT
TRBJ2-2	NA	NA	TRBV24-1	CATRDTGELFF	TGTGCCACCCGAGACACCGGGGAGCTGTTTTTT
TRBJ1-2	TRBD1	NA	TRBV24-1	CATSDPQGPSGGYTF	TGTGCCACCAGTGACCCACAGGGGCCCTCGGGTGGCTACACCTTC
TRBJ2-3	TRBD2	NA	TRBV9	CASSVGGLAGATDTQYF	TGTGCCAGCAGCGTAGGTGGTCTAGCGGGAGCGACAGATACGCAGTATTTT
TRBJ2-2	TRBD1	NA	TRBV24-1	CATSDRDRGQGGELFF	TGTGCCACCAGTGACAGGGACAGGGGGCAGGGCGGGGAGCTGTTTTTT
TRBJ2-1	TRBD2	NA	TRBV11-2	CASRTGGSWGEQFF	TGTGCCAGCAGGACGGGGGGATCTTGGGGTGAGCAGTTCTTC
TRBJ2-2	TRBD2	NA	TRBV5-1	CASSLAAAGTSGSAGELFF	TGCGCCAGCAGCTTGGCGGCGGCGGGAACTAGCGGGAGTGCTGGGGAGCTGTTTTTT
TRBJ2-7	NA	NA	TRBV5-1	CASSLGGAGSYEQYF	TGCGCCAGCAGCTTGGGGGGCGCGGGGAGCTACGAGCAGTACTTC
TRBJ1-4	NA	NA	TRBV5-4	CASSLWGVATNEKLFF	TGTGCCAGCAGCTTGTGGGGGGTTGCAACTAATGAAAAACTGTTTTTT
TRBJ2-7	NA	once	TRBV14	CASSQARGPSYEQYF	TGTGCCAGCAGCCAAGCTAGGGGCCCATCCTACGAGCAGTACTTC
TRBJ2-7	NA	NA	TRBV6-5	CASTKRGIEQYF	TGTGCCAGCACGAAAAGAGGGATCGAGCAGTACTTC
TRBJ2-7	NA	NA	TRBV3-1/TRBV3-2	CASSRSYEQYF	TGTGCCAGCAGCCGCAGCTACGAGCAGTACTTC
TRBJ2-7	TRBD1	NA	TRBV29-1	CSVAAGTGGYEQYF	TGCAGCGTAGCCGCCGGGACAGGGGGATACGAGCAGTACTTC
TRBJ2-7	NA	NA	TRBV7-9	CASSYAGGSHEQYF	TGTGCCAGCAGTTACGCAGGCGGGTCCCACGAGCAGTACTTC
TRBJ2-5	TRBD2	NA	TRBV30	CAWSASGRKETQYF	TGTGCCTGGAGTGCCAGCGGGAGGAAAGAGACCCAGTACTTC
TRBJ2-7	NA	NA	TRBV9	CASSTGPVYEQYF	TGTGCCAGCAGCACAGGTCCAGTCTACGAGCAGTACTTC
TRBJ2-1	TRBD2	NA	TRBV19	CASSIQGLARLNEQFF	TGTGCCAGTAGTATACAAGGACTAGCCAGGCTCAATGAGCAGTTCTTC
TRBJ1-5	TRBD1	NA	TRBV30	CAWSHNRDRGQPQHF	TGTGCCTGGAGCCATAACCGGGACAGGGGTCAGCCCCAGCATTTT